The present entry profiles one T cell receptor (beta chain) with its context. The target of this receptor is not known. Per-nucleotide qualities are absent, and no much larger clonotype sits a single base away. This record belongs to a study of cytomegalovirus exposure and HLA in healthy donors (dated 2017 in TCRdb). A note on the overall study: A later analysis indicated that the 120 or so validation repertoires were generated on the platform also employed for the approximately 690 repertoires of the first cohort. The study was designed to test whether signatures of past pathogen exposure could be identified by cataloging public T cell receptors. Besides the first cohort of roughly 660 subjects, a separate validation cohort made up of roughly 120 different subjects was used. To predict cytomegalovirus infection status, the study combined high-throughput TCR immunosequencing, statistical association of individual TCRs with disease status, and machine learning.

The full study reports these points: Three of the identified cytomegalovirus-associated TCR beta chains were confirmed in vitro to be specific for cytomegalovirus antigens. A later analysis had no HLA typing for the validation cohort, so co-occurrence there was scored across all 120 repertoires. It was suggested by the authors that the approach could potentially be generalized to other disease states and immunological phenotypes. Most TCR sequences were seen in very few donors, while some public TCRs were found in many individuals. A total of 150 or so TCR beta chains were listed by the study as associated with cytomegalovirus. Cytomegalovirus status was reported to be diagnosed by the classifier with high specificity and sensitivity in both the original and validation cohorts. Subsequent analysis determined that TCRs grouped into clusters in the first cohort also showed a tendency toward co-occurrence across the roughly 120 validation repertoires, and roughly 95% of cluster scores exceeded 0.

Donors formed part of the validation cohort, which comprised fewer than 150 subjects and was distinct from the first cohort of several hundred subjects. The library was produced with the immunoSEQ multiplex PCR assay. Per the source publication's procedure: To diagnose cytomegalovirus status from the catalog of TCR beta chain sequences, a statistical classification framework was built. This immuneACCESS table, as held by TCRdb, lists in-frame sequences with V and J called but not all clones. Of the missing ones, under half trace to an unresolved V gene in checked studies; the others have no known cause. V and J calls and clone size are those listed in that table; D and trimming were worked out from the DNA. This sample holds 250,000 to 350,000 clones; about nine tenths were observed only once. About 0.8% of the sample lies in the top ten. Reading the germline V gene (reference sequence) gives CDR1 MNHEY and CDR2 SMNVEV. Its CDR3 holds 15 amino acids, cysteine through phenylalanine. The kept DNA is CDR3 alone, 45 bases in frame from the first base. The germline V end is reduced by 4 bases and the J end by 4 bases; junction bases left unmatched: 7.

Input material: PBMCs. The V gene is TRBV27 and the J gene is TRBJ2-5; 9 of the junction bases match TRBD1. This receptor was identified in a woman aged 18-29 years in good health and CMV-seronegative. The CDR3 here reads CASSSSGQGPETQYF. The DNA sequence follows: TGTGCCAGCAGTTCGTCCGGACAGGGGCCAGAGACCCAGTACTTC.